Following are 8 T cell receptor beta chains from one sample sequenced in a study of T-cell reconstitution after alpha-beta-depleted transplantation in children. Preparation of the TCRbeta library was carried out with unique molecular identifiers. TCRdb reprocessed the PCR reads with MiXCR, giving one entry per CDR3 protein. The sample carries 150,000 to 200,000 distinct CDR3 sequences, over 8.5% recorded once. Sequenced material: PBMCs, taken before TCRalphabeta/CD19-depleted stem cell transplant. These receptor sequences come from a boy aged 2-15 years with acute myeloid leukemia, due to receive a stem cell transplant.

This clonotype was picked up many times. The chain uses TRBV28 and TRBJ2-7, with 7 bases aligning to TRBD2. J lost 3 bases, V lost 3 bases, and 17 bases had no gene match. There are 18 residues in the CDR3. Germline lookup yields CDR1 MDHEN and CDR2 SYDVKM. The CDR3 nucleotides are TGTGCCAGCAGTTTCCGATTGAGGGGACTACCTTTAGACTACGAGCAGTACTTC. Translation gives CASSFRLRGLPLDYEQYF.

Ten or more counts support this clonotype. V gene TRBV29-1 combines with J gene TRBJ2-5, with D tentatively TRBD1 (5 bases). This CDR3 is built from 12 residues. Per the germline V gene, CDR1 is SQVTM and CDR2 is ANQGSEA. The V end lost 4 bases, the J end lost 2 bases, and 8 bases lay between the germline ends. CDR3: CSVASGQETQYF. The CDR3 nucleotides are TGCAGCGTTGCTTCAGGGCAAGAGACCCAGTACTTC.

The J gene is TRBJ2-2, the V gene TRBV6-1; TRBD1 matches at 9 bases. Germline CDR1 is MNHNS and CDR2 is SASEGT. CDR3 length: 16 residues. V dropped 6 bases and J dropped 3; count of bases not matched to a gene: 8. The CDR3 region has the DNA TGTGCCAGCAGACCGGACAGGGGCGGGGACACCGGGGAGCTGTTTTTT. Translated: CASRPDRGGDTGELFF.

This clonotype was observed at least ten times. Germline and junction disagree at one end, which may indicate a read error. The genes are TRBV5-1 and TRBJ1-1; D unclear. Germline V gene data show CDR1 as SGHRS and CDR2 as YFSETQ. The CDR3 has 14 amino acids. The CDR3: CASTLEPMNTEAFF. CDR3 DNA: TGCGCCAGCACCTTGGAACCAATGAACACTGAAGCTTTCTTT.

The rearrangement joins TRBV1 to TRBJ2-3; the tabulated D call, TRBD1, remains unverified against the DNA. TRBV1 is a recognized pseudogene. This CDR3 has 18 amino acids. In nucleotides, the CDR3 is TGCACCAGCAGTCCAAAAGGAAGGGGGGAATGTGGGACAGATACGCAGTATTTT. Protein sequence: CTSSPKGRGECGTDTQYF.

This clonotype was observed at least ten times. V is TRBV20-1 and J is TRBJ2-1; 8 positions match TRBD2. Germline V gives CDR1 DFQATT, CDR2 SNEGSKA (reference sequence). The CDR3 runs 13 residues. V shed 3 bases, J shed 11 bases, and the junction held 9 bases outside the gene matches. CDR3 coding DNA: TGCAGTGCTAGCCTCGCCGGGGGGGTTAAGCAGTTCTTC. It specifies CSASLAGGVKQFF.

This clonotype showed up many times. This chain connects TRBV4-2 to TRBJ2-1; the match to TRBD2 covers 9 bases. This CDR3 has 18 amino acids. The J segment lost 9 bases and the V segment lost 4 bases, leaving 19 bases of the junction unmatched. Germline values: CDR1 LGHNA, CDR2 YNFKEQ. CDR3 sequence: CASSPTSLGSGSVGEQFF. CDR3 in DNA: TGTGCCAGCAGCCCCACCTCCCTGGGTAGCGGGAGCGTGGGTGAGCAGTTCTTC.

This clonotype occurred many times. The genes are TRBV29-1 and TRBJ2-1, with D uncertain. Germline V CDR1 and CDR2: SQVTM, ANQGSEA. The CDR3 is 14 amino acids. The CDR3 coding sequence is TGCATGACTGTGTTAGGAAGCTCCTACAATGAGCAGTTCTTC. It translates to CMTVLGSSYNEQFF.